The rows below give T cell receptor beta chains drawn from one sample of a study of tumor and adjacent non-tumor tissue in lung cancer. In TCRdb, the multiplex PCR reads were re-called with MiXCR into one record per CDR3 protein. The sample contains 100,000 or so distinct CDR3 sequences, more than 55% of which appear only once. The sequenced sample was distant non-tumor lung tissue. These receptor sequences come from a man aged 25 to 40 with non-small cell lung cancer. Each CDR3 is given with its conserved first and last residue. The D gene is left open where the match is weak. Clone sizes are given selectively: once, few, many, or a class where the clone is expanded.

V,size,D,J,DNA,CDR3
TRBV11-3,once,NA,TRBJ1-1,TGTGCCAGCACCTCAACAGGAGGTAGGATCACTGTAGCTTTCTTT,CASTSTGGRITVAFF
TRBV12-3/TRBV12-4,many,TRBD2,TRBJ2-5,TGTGCCAGCAGTCCTGGGACTAGCGGGGGGGAAGAGACCCAGTACTTC,CASSPGTSGGEETQYF
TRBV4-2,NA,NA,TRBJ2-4,TGTGTCAGCAACCAAGGGGGAGGGCCGGCCAAAAACATTCAGTACTTC,CVSNQGGGPAKNIQYF
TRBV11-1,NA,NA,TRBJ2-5,TGTGCCAGCAGCTTGTCCACTCCACAAGAGACCCACTACTTC,CASSLSTPQETHYF
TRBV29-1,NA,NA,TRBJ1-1,TGCAGCGTTGAAGTAAGTGTGAAGAACACTGAAGCTTTCTTT,CSVEVSVKNTEAFF
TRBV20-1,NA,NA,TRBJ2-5,TGCAGTACTCGACGATCCACGGGGGGCAGTGAGACCCAGTACTTC,CSTRRSTGGSETQYF
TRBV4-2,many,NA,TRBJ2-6,TGTGCCAGCAGCCAAGATGCAGGGTCTGGGGCCAACGTCCTGACTTTC,CASSQDAGSGANVLTF
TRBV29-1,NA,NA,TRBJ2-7,TGCAGCGTTGAAGTGTCCTCCTACGAGTGGTACTTC,CSVEVSSYEWYF
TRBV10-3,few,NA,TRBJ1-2,TGTGCCATCAGCCCGGACAGCCAGTATGGCTACACCTTC,CAISPDSQYGYTF
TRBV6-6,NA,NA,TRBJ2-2,TGTGCCAGCAGTTACGAATATAAACGGGCCGGGGAGCTGTTTTTT,CASSYEYKRAGELFF
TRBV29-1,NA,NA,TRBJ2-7,TGCGGCGTCCAGGGTTCAGGCGGCGAACAGTACTTC,CGVQGSGGEQYF
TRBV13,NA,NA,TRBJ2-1,TGTGCCAGCAGCTTAACTGGGCCCAATGAGCAGTTATTC,CASSLTGPNEQLF
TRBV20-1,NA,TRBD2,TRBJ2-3,TGCAATGCTAGACTTGGGACTAGCCCCACAGATACGCAGTATTTT,CNARLGTSPTDTQYF
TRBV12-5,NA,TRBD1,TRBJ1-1,TGTACTAGTGGTCGGGACAGACTCATGAACACTGAAGCTTTCTTT,CTSGRDRLMNTEAFF
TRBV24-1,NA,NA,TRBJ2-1,TGTGTCACCAGTGATTCCCCGGGCAAGGAGAACAATGAGCAGTTCTTC,CVTSDSPGKENNEQFF
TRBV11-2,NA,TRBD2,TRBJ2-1,TGTGCTAGCAACATTAGACTAGCCCCCGCCAATGAGCAGTTCTTC,CASNIRLAPANEQFF
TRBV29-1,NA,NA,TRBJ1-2,TGCAGCGTTGATCCAACATCTGACTATGGCTACACCTTC,CSVDPTSDYGYTF
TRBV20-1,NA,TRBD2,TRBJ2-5,TGCAGTGCTAGTCAGGGACTAGCGGCAGAGACCCAGTACTTC,CSASQGLAAETQYF
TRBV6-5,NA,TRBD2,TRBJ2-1,TGTGACAGCAGCCGAGCGGGGGTGTCCTACAATGAGCAGTTCTTC,CDSSRAGVSYNEQFF
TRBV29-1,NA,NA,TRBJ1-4,TGCAGCGCGGCCCCATCGGCGGAAAAACTGTTTTTT,CSAAPSAEKLFF
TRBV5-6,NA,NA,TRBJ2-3,TGTGCCAGCAGCTTGGACGGGGCCATAGATACGCAGTACTTT,CASSLDGAIDTQYF
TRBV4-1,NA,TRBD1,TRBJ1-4,TGCGCCAGCAGCAGGGGACAGGCTAATGAAAAACTGTATTTT,CASSRGQANEKLYF
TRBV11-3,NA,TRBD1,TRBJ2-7,TGTGCCAGAAGCCCGACGACAGGGCGGTACGAGCAGTACTTC,CARSPTTGRYEQYF
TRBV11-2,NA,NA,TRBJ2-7,TGTGCCGGCAACTTTACAGGGATCGAGCAGTACTTC,CAGNFTGIEQYF
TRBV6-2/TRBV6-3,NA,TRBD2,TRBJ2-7,TGTGCCAGCAGTTACTACAAGCGGGGTTACAAGCAGTACTTC,CASSYYKRGYKQYF
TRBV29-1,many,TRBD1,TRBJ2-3,TGCAGCGTTACCCGGGACAGGGAACTGGATACGCAGTATTTT,CSVTRDRELDTQYF
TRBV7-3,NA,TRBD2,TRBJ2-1,TGTGCCAGCAGTCGTAGCGGGAGAGGATATGAGCAGTTCTTC,CASSRSGRGYEQFF
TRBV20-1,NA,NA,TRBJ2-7,TGCAGTGCTAGAAGCCGTCAGGAGATCGGTTACGAGCAATACTTC,CSARSRQEIGYEQYF
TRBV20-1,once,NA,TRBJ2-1,TGCAGTGCTAGTTATTCCAACAATGAGCAGTTCTTC,CSASYSNNEQFF
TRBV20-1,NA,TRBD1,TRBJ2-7,TGCAGTGCTAGAGACCCCAGGGGGTGCGACGAGCAGCACTTC,CSARDPRGCDEQHF
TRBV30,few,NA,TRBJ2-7,TGTGCCTGGGGGCCGTACGAGCAGTACTTC,CAWGPYEQYF
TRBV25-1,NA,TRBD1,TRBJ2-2,TGTGTCAGCAGTGTTCCGGGACAGACTAACACCGGGGACCTGTTTTTT,CVSSVPGQTNTGDLFF
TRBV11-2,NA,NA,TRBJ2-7,TGTGCCAGCAGCTTAGATCTTCCAGATTCCTACGAGCAGTACTTC,CASSLDLPDSYEQYF
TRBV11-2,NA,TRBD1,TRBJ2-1,TGTGCCTGTAGCGCTGGGACAGCTCACAATGAGCAGTTCTTC,CACSAGTAHNEQFF
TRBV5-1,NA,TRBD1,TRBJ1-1,TGCGCCAGCAGCCCAGGGGGGACTGAAGCTTTCTTT,CASSPGGTEAFF
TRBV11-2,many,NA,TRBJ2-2,TGTGCCAGCAGCTATAAGAGAACCGGGGAGCTGCTTTTT,CASSYKRTGELLF
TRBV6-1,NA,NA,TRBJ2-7,TGTGCCACAAAGGCTGACAGACCCGAGCGGTACTTC,CATKADRPERYF
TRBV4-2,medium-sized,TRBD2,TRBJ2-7,TGTGCCAGCAGCCAAATTGCTAGCGGACTCTCCTACGAGCAGTACTTC,CASSQIASGLSYEQYF
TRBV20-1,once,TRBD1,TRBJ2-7,TGCAGTGTTAGGCTCCAGGGGGCCAAAGAGCAGTACTTC,CSVRLQGAKEQYF
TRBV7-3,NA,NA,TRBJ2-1,TGTGCCAGTAGCTTAACCCCAGGGGGGTTGAATGAGCAGTTCTTC,CASSLTPGGLNEQFF
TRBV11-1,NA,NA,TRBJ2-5,TGTGCCAGCAGCTTGGCGTCGGCAGGAGAGGAGACCCAGTACTTC,CASSLASAGEETQYF
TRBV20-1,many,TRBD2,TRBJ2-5,TGCAGTGCCATAGCGGGGGGGTGGCAAGAGACCCAGTACTTC,CSAIAGGWQETQYF
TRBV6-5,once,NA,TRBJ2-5,TGTGCCAGCATAGGTAGGGGATACCAAGAGACCCAGTACTTC,CASIGRGYQETQYF
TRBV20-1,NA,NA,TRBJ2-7,TGCAGTGTGTCGGGGAAGTACGAGCAGTACTTC,CSVSGKYEQYF
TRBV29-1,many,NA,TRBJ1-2,TGCAGCGTTGAAATGCAAGACAGAAACTATGGCTACACCTTC,CSVEMQDRNYGYTF
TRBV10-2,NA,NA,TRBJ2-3,TGCGCCAGCAGCAGCAATAGGGGGAGGACAGATACGCAGTATTTT,CASSSNRGRTDTQYF